This entry describes one T cell receptor (beta chain). The sample belongs to a study of T cell changes during pregnancy in multiple sclerosis. Profiling relied on immunoSEQ multiplex PCR, and the TCRdb table lists in-frame clones only, not all of them. Here the sample spans about 40,000 clones, about 87% being singletons. This CDR3 is 16 amino acids long. Trimming took off 2 bases at V and 8 bases at J, with 18 bases between the two ends. CDR1 SGHVS and CDR2 FNYEAQ come from the germline V gene. The sample consisted of peripheral blood, taken in the first trimester of pregnancy. The chain links TRBV7-6 to TRBJ1-4, with D tentatively TRBD1 (5 bases). This TCR was sampled from a female donor in good health, enrolled as a control in a pregnancy study. The DNA of the CDR3 is TGTGCCAGCAGCTTAAATTTCGGGGGACTGGGGGAAAAACTGTTTTTT. Protein product: CASSLNFGGLGEKLFF. The variable domain in full, with the rest retrieved from reference TRBV7-6 and TRBJ1-4, is GAGVSQSPRYKVTKRGQDVALRCDPISGHVSLYWYRQALGQGPEFLTYFNYEAQQDKSGLPNDRFSAERPEGSISTLTIQRTEQRDSAMYRCASSLNFGGLGEKLFFGSGTQLSVL.